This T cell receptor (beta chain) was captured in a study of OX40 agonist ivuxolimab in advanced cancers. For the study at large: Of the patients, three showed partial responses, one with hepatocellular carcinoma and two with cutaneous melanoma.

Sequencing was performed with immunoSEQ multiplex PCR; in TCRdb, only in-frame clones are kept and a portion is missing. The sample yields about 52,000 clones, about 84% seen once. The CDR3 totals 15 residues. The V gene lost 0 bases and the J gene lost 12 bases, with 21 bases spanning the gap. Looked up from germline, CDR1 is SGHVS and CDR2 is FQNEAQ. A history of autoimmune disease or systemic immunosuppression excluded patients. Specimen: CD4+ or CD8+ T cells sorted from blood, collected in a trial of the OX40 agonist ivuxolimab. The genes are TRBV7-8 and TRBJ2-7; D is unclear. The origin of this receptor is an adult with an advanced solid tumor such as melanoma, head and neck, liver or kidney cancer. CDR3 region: CASSLAMDSSYAPYF. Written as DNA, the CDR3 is TGTGCCAGCAGCTTAGCGATGGATAGCTCCTACGCGCCGTACTTC. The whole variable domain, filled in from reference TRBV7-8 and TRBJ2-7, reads GAGVSQSPRYKVAKRGQDVALRCDPISGHVSLFWYQQALGQGPEFLTYFQNEAQLDKSGLPSDRFFAERPEGSVSTLKIQRTQQEDSAVYLCASSLAMDSSYAPYFGPGTRLTVT.